This T cell receptor (beta chain) was observed in a study of OX40 agonist ivuxolimab in advanced cancers. TCRdb's table, derived via immunoSEQ multiplex PCR, lists solely in-frame clones and lacks some. This sample has about 74,000 clones, with around four fifths found just once. Germline loops: CDR1 SGHDN, CDR2 FVKESK. Trimming took 0 bases from V and 6 from J; bases not matched to a gene: 1. The CDR3 contains 13 residues. The V call is TRBV14, the J call TRBJ2-5, with TRBD2 matching 7 bases. The sequences come from CD4+ or CD8+ T cells sorted from blood, collected in a trial of the OX40 agonist ivuxolimab. The receptor was isolated from an adult with an advanced solid tumor such as melanoma, head and neck, liver or kidney cancer. The CDR3 region has the DNA TGTGCCAGCAGCCAAGAACTAGCGAAGACCCAGTACTTC. It codes for CASSQELAKTQYF. Combining the CDR3 with reference TRBV14 and TRBJ2-5 gives the whole variable domain EAGVTQFPSHSVIEKGQTVTLRCDPISGHDNLYWYRRVMGKEIKFLLHFVKESKQDESGMPNNRFLAERTGGTYSTLKVQPAELEDSGVYFCASSQELAKTQYFGPGTRLLVL.